This TCR beta chain was found in a study of blood T cell repertoires in COVID-19. This clone was recorded only once. Methods used by the authors: From reference gene primer amplification, estimates of nucleated cell counts were derived. Assay: immunoSEQ multiplex PCR; the TCRdb copy retains only in-frame clones and omits some. Clone size and the V and J calls come from that table; the DNA yielded D and trimming. The sample comprises tens of thousands of clones, around 81% of which are singletons, and around 30% rests with the top ten. V lost 0 bases to trimming and J lost 2 bases, with 14 bases between them. The CDR3 spans 17 residues. Germline V gene data show CDR1 as LGHNA and CDR2 as YNFKEQ.

The J gene is TRBJ1-3, the V gene TRBV4-2, with D perhaps TRBD1 (5 bases). Sequencing was performed on peripheral blood. This TCR was sampled from a woman aged 80 or over with active or convalescent COVID-19. The CDR3 coding sequence is TGTGCCAGCAGCCAAGATGAGTCCGCCAGGGCTGGAAACACCATATATTTT. Its protein product is CASSQDESARAGNTIYF.